This T cell receptor beta chain is from a study of T cells in Graves' hyperthyroidism and ophthalmopathy (dated by TCRdb to the late 2010s). With respect to the entire study: Peripheral blood samples were taken at the time of initial diagnosis, prior to any treatment. After sampling, hyperthyroidism patients received methimazole starting at 30 mg daily, and ophthalmopathy patients received high-dose intravenous methylprednisolone. For training and testing, the 100 or so patients in the discovery cohort were randomly divided in a 7:3 ratio. According to the paper, TCR Vbeta CDR3 sequencing was carried out on 135 peripheral blood samples, which came from around 43 ophthalmopathy, 75 or so hyperthyroidism and about 17 progressor patients. In several Graves' hyperthyroidism patients, the study also compared T-cell repertoires from thyroid tissue with T-cell repertoires from blood. To identify TCR V-J signatures that set the groups apart, the researchers used a discovery cohort of 100 patients, made up of approximately 43 with Graves' ophthalmopathy and some 60 with stable Graves' hyperthyroidism. Prospective prediction of ophthalmopathy was tested in an independent validation cohort consisting of 18 hyperthyroidism patients and around 16 patients who later progressed to ophthalmopathy.

Note on this clonotype: No cognate antigen has been identified for it. Base qualities are not provided; no much larger clone lies one nucleotide away.

V drops 3 bases and J drops 3 bases, leaving 12 bases in between. CDR1 is given as MDHEN and CDR2 as SYDVKM, both from the germline V gene. The CDR3 runs 15 amino acids, cysteine and phenylalanine included. This entry keeps only the CDR3 DNA: 45 bases, framed from base 1. Amplification of TCR beta CDR3 regions was carried out from RNA transcripts. A first-round RT-PCR of the TCR CDR3 used the HTBI primer set with the Qiagen OneStep RT-PCR kit. The libraries were constructed in a second round of multiplex PCR and then size-selected and purified. Libraries were sequenced paired-end with 100 bp reads on an Illumina HiSeq2000. The authors processed their data as follows. SOAPnuke was used to process the raw data, with reads discarded if the reads contained adapters or uncalled bases, had a mean Phred below 15, or lacked an exact constant-primer or identifier match. High-quality paired reads were merged using COPE v1.2.5, and each unique nucleotide sequence was defined as a clonotype. MiTCR v1.1 was used to align clonotypes to the IMGT TRBV, TRBD and TRBJ reference segments. The analysis was restricted to V-J combinations with a frequency above 0.0001, which together covered 98% to 99.2% of the repertoires. A TCS score was defined as the ratio of F50 (clonal expansion) to E x V (chaos), with BLOSUM62-based TCRdist applied between CDR3 peptides within each V-J. Welch's t-statistics and random forest reduced approximately 520 V-J features to under 15, which were used in a naive Bayes classifier (R e1071). TCRdb reworked the public reads: Q25 trimming with fastp, MiXCR clone assembly, productive beta chains retained. Rows with a matching CDR3 protein are joined into one entry that keeps the most common DNA and genes. TCRdb's processing, not the authors', yielded these V and J calls. The sample records approximately 420,000 distinct CDR3 sequences, roughly 15% of which are singletons. Jointly, the top ten make up 5% to 6% of the sample.

Study-wide findings and limitations: A 13 V-J signature model separated ophthalmopathy from stable hyperthyroidism, with about 88% sensitivity and 81.08% specificity in cross-validation and 80%/75% in testing. Sample size was not statistically predetermined, and investigators were not blinded to group allocation. Most expanded thyroid clonotypes (frequency above 0.001) were also found in blood, which suggests that blood repertoires may mirror thyroid immune responses. In validation, the model predicted progression to ophthalmopathy with 55% to 71% sensitivity and 72% to 85% specificity, a median of 6.5 months before onset.

Stable Graves' hyperthyroidism was defined as no progression to ophthalmopathy during 18 months of follow-up. Hyperthyroidism patients were aged 18 to 65 years and newly diagnosed, with disease duration of less than 2 months. Any patient with an uncontrolled infection, another autoimmune disease, pregnancy or lactation was excluded. Clinical symptoms, serum thyroxine and TRAb, thyroid ultrasound, and orbital computed tomography formed the basis for the diagnoses. PBMCs were isolated from 7.5 to 10 ml of fresh peripheral blood by Ficoll-Paque density gradient centrifugation. Trizol reagent was used to extract total RNA, and RNA quality was then checked on an Agilent 2100 Bioanalyzer.

This TCR was sampled from a woman aged 18-29 years with Graves' hyperthyroidism. Sequencing was done on a sample of blood. Rearrangement joined TRBV28 to TRBJ1-5, with an unclear D gene assignment. CDR3 reads: CASSLEGAANQPQHF. The nucleotides read TGTGCCAGCAGTTTGGAGGGTGCAGCCAATCAGCCCCAGCATTTT.